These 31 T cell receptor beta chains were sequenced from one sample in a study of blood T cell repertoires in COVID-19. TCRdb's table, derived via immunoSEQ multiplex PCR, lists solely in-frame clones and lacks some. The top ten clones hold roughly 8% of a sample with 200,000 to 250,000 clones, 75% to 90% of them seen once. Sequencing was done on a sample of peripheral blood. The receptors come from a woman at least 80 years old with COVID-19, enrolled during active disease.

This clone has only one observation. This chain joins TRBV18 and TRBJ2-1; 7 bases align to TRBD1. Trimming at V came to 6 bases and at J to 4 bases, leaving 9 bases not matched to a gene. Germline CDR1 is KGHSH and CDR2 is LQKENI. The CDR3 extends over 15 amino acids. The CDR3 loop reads CASSGTLGQYNEQFF. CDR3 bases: TGTGCCAGCTCCGGAACACTGGGACAGTACAATGAGCAGTTCTTC.

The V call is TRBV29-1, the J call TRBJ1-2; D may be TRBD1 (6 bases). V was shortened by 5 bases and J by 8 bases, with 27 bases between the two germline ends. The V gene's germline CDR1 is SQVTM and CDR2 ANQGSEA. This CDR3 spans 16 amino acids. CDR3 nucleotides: TGCAGCGTTTCATCCTCAATCAATCTACAGGGAAAAGGCTACACCTTC. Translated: CSVSSSINLQGKGYTF.

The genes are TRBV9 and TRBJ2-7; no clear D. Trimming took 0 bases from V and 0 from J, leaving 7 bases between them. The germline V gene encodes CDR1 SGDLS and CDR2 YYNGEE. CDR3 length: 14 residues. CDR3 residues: CASSVVSNSYEQYF. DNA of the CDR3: TGTGCCAGCAGCGTAGTTAGTAACTCCTACGAGCAGTACTTC.

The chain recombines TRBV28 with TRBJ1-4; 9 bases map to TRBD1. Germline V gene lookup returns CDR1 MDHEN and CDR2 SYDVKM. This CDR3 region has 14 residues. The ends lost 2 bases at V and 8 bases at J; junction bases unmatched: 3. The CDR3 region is CASSLITGGEKLFF. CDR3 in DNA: TGTGCCAGCAGTTTAATCACAGGGGGCGAAAAACTGTTTTTT.

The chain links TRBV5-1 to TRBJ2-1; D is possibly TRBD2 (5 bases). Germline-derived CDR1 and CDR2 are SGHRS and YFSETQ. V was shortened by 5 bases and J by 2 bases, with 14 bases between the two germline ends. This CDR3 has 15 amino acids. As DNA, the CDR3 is TGCGCCAGCAGTGAGGGCCCCTATGCCTACAATGAGCAGTTCTTC. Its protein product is CASSEGPYAYNEQFF.

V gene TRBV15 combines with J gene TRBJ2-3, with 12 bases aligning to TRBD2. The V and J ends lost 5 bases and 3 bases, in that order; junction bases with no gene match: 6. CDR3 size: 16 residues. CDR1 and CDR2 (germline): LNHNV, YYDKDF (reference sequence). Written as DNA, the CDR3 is TGTGCCACCAGCGCGCCGCTAGCGGGAGGGACAGATACGCAGTATTTT. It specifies CATSAPLAGGTDTQYF.

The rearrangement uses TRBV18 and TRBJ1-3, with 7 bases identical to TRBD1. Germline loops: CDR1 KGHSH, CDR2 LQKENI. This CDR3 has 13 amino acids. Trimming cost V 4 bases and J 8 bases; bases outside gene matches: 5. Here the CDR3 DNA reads TGTGCCAGCTCACTCCAGGGGGAGGACACCATATATTTT. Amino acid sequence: CASSLQGEDTIYF. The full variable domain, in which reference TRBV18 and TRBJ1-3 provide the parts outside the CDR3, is NAGVMQNPRHLVRRRGQEARLRCSPMKGHSHVYWYRQLPEEGLKFMVYLQKENIIDESGMPKERFSAEFPKEGPSILRIQQVVRGDSAAYFCASSLQGEDTIYFGEGSWLTVV.

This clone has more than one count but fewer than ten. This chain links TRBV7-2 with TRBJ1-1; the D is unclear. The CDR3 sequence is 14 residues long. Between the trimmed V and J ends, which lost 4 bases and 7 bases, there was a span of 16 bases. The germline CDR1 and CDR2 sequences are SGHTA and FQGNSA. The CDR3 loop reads CASSWRTGSDEAFF. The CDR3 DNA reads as TGTGCCAGCAGCTGGCGGACTGGATCCGATGAAGCTTTCTTT.

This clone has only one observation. DNA for the CDR3: TGTGCCAGCAGTCTTTACAGCGGGGGGGTTCTGGGAGAGCAGTTCTTC. As protein: CASSLYSGGVLGEQFF. The V and J genes are TRBV6-6 and TRBJ2-1, with TRBD2 matching over 10 bases. The CDR3 consists of 16 residues. Trimming at V came to 5 bases and at J to 10 bases, leaving 14 bases not matched to a gene. CDR1 is MNHNY, CDR2 SVGAGI, per germline (reference sequence).

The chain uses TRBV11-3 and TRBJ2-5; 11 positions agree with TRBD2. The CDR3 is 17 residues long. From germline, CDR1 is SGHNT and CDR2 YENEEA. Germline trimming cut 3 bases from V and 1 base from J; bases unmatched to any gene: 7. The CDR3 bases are TGTGCCAGCAGCTTGGGAGTAGCGGGAGGGACCCAAGAGACCCAGTACTTC. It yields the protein CASSLGVAGGTQETQYF.

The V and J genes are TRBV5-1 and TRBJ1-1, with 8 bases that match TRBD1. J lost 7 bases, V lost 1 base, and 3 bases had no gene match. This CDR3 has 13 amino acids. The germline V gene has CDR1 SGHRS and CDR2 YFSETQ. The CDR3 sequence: CASSLPGQGEAFF. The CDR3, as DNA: TGCGCCAGCAGCTTGCCCGGACAGGGTGAAGCTTTCTTT.

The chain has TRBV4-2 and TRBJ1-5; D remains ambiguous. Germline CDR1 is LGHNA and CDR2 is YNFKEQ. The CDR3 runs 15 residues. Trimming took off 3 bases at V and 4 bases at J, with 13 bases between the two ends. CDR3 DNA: TGTGCCAGCAGCCATCAGGCAGGCCCTAATCAGCCCCAGCATTTT. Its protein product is CASSHQAGPNQPQHF.

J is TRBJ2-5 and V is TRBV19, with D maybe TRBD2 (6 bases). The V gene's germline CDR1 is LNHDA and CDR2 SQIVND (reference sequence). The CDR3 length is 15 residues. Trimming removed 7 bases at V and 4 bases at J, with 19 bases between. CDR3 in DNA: TGTGCCAGTACCCGAAAGGGCGGGGTGGGAGAGACCCAGTACTTC. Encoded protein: CASTRKGGVGETQYF. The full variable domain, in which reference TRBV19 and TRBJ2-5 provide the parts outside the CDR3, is DGGITQSPKYLFRKEGQNVTLSCEQNLNHDAMYWYRQDPGQGLRLIYYSQIVNDFQKGDIAEGYSVSREKKESFPLTVTSAQKNPTAFYLCASTRKGGVGETQYFGPGTRLLVL.

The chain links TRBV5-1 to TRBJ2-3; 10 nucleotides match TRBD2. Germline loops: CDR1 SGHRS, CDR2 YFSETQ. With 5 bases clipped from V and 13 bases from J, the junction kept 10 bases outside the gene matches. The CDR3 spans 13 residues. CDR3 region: CASSIAGGPGEYF. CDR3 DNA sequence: TGCGCCAGCAGTATAGCGGGGGGCCCGGGGGAGTATTTT.

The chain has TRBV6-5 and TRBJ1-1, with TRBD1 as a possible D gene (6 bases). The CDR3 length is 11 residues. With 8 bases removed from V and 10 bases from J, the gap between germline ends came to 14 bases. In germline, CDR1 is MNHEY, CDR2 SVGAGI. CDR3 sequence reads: CASDGGGRAFF. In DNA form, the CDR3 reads TGTGCCAGCGATGGGGGCGGTCGAGCTTTCTTT.

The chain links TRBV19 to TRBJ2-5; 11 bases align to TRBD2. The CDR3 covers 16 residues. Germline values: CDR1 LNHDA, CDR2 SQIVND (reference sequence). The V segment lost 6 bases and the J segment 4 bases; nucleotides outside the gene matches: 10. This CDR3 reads CASSLQLAGVRETQYF. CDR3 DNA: TGTGCCAGTAGCCTACAACTAGCGGGAGTAAGAGAGACCCAGTACTTC.

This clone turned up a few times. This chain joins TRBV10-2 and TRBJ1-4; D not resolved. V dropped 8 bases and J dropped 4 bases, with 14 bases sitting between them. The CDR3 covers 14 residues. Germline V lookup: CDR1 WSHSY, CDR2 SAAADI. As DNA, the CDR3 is TGCGCCAGCGGTACTGAACAGAATAATGAAAAACTGTTTTTT. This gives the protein CASGTEQNNEKLFF.

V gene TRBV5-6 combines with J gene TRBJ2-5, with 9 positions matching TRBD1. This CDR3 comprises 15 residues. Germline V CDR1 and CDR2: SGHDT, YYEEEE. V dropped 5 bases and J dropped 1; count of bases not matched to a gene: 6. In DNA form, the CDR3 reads TGTGCCAGCAGTTCGGACAGGGGATTCCAAGAGACCCAGTACTTC. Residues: CASSSDRGFQETQYF.

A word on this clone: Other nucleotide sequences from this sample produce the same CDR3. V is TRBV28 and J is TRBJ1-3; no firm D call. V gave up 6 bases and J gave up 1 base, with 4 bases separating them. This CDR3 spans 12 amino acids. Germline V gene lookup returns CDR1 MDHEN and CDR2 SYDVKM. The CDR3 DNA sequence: TGTGCCAGCAGCACTTCTGGAAACACCATATATTTT. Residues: CASSTSGNTIYF.

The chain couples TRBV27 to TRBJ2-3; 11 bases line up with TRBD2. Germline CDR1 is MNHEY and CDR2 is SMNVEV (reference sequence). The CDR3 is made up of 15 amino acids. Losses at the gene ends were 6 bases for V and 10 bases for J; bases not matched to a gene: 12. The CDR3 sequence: CASSASGRILSPQYF. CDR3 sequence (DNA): TGTGCCAGCAGCGCTAGCGGGAGGATCTTGTCTCCGCAGTATTTT.

The CDR3 here is CASSPQGVADSPLHF. The CDR3 bases are TGTGCCAGCAGCCCACAGGGTGTGGCGGATTCACCCCTCCACTTT. The V call is TRBV7-9, the J call TRBJ1-6, with a weak D call TRBD1 (6 bases). The germline V and J ends were trimmed by 5 bases and 8 bases, with 16 bases remaining between them. This CDR3 is built from 15 residues. Germline values: CDR1 SEHNR, CDR2 FQNEAQ (reference sequence).

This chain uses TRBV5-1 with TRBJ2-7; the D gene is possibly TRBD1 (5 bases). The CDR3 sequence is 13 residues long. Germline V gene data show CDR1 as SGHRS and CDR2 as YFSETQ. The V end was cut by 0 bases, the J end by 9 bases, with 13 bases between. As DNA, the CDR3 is TGCGCCAGCAGCTTGGATCAGGGTTTAGGGCAGTACTTC. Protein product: CASSLDQGLGQYF.

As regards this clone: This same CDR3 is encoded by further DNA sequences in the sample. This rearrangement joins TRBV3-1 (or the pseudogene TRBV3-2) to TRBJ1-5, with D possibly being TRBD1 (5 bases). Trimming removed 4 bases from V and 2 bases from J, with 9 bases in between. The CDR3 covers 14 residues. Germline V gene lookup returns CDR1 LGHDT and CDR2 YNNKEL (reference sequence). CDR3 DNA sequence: TGTGCCAGCAGCCGCGGGGGGGGCAATCAGCCCCAGCATTTT. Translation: CASSRGGGNQPQHF.

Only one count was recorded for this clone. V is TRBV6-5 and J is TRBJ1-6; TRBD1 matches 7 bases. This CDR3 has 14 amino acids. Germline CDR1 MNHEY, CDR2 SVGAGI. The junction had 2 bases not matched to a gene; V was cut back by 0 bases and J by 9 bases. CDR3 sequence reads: CASSYSQGSSPLHF. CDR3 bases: TGTGCCAGCAGTTACTCACAGGGGAGTTCACCCCTCCACTTT.

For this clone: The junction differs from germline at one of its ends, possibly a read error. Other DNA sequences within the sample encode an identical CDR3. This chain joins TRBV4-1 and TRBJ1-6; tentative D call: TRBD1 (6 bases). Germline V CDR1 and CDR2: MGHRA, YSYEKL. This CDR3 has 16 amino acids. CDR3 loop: CASSQGWTVDNSPLHF. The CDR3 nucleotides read TGCGCCAGCAGCCAAGGGTGGACAGTTGATAATTCACCTCTCCACTTT.

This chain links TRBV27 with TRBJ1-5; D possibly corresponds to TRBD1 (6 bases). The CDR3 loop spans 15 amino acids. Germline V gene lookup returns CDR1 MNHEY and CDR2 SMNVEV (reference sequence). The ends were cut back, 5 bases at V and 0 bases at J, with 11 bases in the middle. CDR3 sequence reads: CASSPRTDSNQPQHF. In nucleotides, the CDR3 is TGTGCCAGCAGTCCCCGGACAGATAGCAATCAGCCCCAGCATTTT.

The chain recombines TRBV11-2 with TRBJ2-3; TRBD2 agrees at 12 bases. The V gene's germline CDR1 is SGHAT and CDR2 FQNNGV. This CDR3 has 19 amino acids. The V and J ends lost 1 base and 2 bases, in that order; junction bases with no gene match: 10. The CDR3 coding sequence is TGTGCCAGCAGCTTAGTACTAACTAGCGGGAGGCCTCTCACAGATACGCAGTATTTT. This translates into CASSLVLTSGRPLTDTQYF.

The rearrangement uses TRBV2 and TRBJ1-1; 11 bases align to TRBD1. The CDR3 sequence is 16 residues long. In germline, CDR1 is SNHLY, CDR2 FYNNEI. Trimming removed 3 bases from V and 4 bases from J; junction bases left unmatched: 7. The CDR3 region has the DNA TGTGCCAGCAGTGACCGGACAGGGGGCGGGAGCACTGAAGCTTTCTTT. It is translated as CASSDRTGGGSTEAFF.

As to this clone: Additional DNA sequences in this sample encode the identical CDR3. CDR3 DNA sequence: TGCGCCAGCAGCTTGGGTTCTTACAATGAGCAGTTCTTC. The encoded protein is CASSLGSYNEQFF. The chain joins TRBV5-1 to TRBJ2-1; D gene unclear. The germline V and J ends were trimmed by 0 bases and 4 bases, with 5 bases remaining between them. In germline, CDR1 is SGHRS, CDR2 YFSETQ. The CDR3 is 13 amino acids.

In DNA, the CDR3 is TGTGCCAGCAGCCACGGGGGGGCAATCGGGGAGCTGTTTTTT. This sequence encodes CASSHGGAIGELFF. The chain employs TRBV3-1 (or the pseudogene TRBV3-2) and TRBJ2-2; TRBD2 matches at 8 bases. The germline V gene encodes CDR1 LGHDT and CDR2 YNNKEL (reference sequence). The CDR3 extends over 14 amino acids. The ends lost 3 bases at V and 7 bases at J; junction bases unmatched: 4.

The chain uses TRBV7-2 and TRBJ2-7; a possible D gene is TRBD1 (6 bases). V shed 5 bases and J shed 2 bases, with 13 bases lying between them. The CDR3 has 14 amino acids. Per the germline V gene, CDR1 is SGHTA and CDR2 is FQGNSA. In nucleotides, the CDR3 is TGTGCCAGCAGCCCGGACAGTATGACCTACGAGCAGTACTTC. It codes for CASSPDSMTYEQYF.